This TCR beta chain came from a study of T cells after yellow fever vaccination. CDR3 length: 16 residues. Between the trimmed V and J ends, which lost 0 bases and 0 bases, there was a span of 10 bases. Germline loops: CDR1 SGHRS, CDR2 YFSETQ. This clonotype was picked up a small number of times. The antigen is unknown. Study-wide results and limits: FACS-sorted repertoires could harbor abundant contaminating bulk-population clonotypes.

One entry per CDR3 protein results from TCRdb running MiXCR on the 5' RACE reads. The data show 450,000 to 550,000 distinct CDR3 sequences, with 15% to 20% seen just once and 13% to 15% held by the top ten. This sequence joins TRBV5-1 and TRBJ1-3; D unresolved. This clonotype was obtained from a man aged 25-45 years who received the YFV17D yellow fever vaccine. Source: PBMCs, taken 15 days after the yellow fever booster vaccination. This chain's CDR3 is CASSLEGGGSGNTIYF. In DNA form, the CDR3 reads TGCGCCAGCAGCTTGGAGGGCGGCGGCTCTGGAAACACCATATATTTT. The full variable domain, completed using reference TRBV5-1 and TRBJ1-3, is KAGVTQTPRYLIKTRGQQVTLSCSPISGHRSVSWYQQTPGQGLQFLFEYFSETQRNKGNFPGRFSGRQFSNSRSEMNVSTLELGDSALYLCASSLEGGGSGNTIYFGEGSWLTVV.